This record concerns one T cell receptor (beta chain) sequence. TCRdb reanalysed the RT-PCR reads using MiXCR and keeps one entry per CDR3 protein. The sample lists about 3,000 distinct CDR3 sequences; about 88% were seen once. This sample was taken from a study of yellow fever vaccine responses in identical twins. The germline CDR1 and CDR2 sequences are LNHNV and YYDKDF (reference sequence). V shed 4 bases and J shed 8 bases, with 8 bases lying between them. The CDR3 is 12 amino acids. The clonotype originates from a young woman who received the yellow fever vaccine. Sample: T cells from blood (PBMCs), unsorted or a sorted subset (not recorded which), taken before or after yellow fever vaccination (not recorded which). The V gene is TRBV15, the J gene TRBJ1-4, with D maybe TRBD1 (5 bases). The CDR3 here is CATSNYREKLFF. The CDR3 DNA reads as TGTGCCACCAGCAACTACAGGGAAAAACTGTTTTTT.